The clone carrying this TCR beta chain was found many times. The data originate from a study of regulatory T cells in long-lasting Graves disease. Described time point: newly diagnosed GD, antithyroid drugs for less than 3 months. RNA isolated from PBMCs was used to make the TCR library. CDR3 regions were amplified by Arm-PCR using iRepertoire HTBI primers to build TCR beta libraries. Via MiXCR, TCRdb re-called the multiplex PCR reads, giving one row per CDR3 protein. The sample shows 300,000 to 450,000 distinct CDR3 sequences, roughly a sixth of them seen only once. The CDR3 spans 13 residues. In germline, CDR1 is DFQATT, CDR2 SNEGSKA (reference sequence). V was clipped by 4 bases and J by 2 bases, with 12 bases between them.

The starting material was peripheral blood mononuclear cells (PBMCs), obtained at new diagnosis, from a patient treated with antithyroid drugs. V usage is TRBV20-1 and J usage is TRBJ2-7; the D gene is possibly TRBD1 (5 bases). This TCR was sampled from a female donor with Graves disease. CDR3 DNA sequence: TGCAGTGCTAAGACAGTAAGGCCCTACGAGCAGTACTTC. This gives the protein CSAKTVRPYEQYF.